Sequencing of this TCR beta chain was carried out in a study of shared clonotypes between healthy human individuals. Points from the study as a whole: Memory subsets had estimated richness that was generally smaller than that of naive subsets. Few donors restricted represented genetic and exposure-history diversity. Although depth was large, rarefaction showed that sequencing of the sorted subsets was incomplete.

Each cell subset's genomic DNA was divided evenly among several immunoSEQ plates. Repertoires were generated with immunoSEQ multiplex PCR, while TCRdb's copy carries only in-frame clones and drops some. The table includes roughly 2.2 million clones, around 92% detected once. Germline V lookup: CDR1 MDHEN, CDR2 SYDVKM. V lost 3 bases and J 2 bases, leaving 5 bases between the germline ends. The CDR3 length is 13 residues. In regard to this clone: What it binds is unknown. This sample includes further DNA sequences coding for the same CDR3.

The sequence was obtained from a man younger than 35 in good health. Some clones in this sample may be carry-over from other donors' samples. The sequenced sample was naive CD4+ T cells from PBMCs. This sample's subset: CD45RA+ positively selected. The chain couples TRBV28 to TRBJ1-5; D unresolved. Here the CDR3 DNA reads TGTGCCAGCAGTTTTAGGCGCAATCAGCCCCAGCATTTT. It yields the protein CASSFRRNQPQHF. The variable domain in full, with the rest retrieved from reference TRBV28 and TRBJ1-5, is DVKVTQSSRYLVKRTGEKVFLECVQDMDHENMFWYRQDPGLGLRLIYFSYDVKMKEKGDIPEGYSVSREKKERFSLILESASTNQTSMYLCASSFRRNQPQHFGDGTRLSIL.